These T cell receptor beta chains were read from a single sample in a study of blood T cell repertoires in COVID-19. Produced via immunoSEQ multiplex PCR; TCRdb's table is partial and in-frame only. The table includes 110,000 to 150,000 clones, around 85% detected once. The sequencing sample was made of peripheral blood. These receptors were collected from a woman of 80 years or more with acute or convalescent COVID-19. Each CDR3 is given with its conserved first and last residue.

>TRBV4-1
CASSQVVAGALYEQYF
>TRBV29-1
CSVGSGQGYEQYF
>TRBV7-2
CASSLGWLQETQYF
>TRBV19
CASFPGEGLKLFF
>TRBV15
CATSRDGLWTDTQYF
>TRBV18
CASLTGTAGNTIYF
>TRBV6-1
CASSGGAGGMTDTQYF
>TRBV11-3
CASSSEGTGGSEQFF
>TRBV29-1
CSVGEGNQPQHF
>TRBV7-2
CASSLGQGLNYGYTF
>TRBV11-2
CASSQRTGRTTEAFF
>TRBV5-8
CAATLAVFYGYTF
>TRBV30
CAWREAGATDTQYF
>TRBV9
CASSPRSTGSSYGYTF
>TRBV15
CATSSRDRGTATNEKLFF
>TRBV15
CATSKGRTGIWDYGYTF
>TRBV4-3
CASSQAELADTDTQYF
>TRBV6-5
CASPSVRGSEAFF
>TRBV2
CASRGGSRAMGNTIYF
>TRBV7-3
CASSPGLGNDGYTF
>TRBV5-1
CASSLDGTSGGTTDTQYF
>TRBV5-1
CASSSPGHVEQYF
>TRBV9
CASSPGTGRAFF
>TRBV4-1
CASSQESLAGESYEQYF
>TRBV25-1
CASSELAGALTGELFF
>TRBV12-3/TRBV12-4
CASSAKGTEAFF
>TRBV2
CASSGTGGGYGYTF
>TRBV4-1
CASSQDAGTGGGYTF
>TRBV7-8
CASSSESDTQYF
>TRBV29-1
CSADMDRRPEAFF
>TRBV19
CASSTPGGPRGGYGYTF
>TRBV6-5
CASRPRQGMNSPLHF
>TRBV9
CASSVGSSGNTIYF
>TRBV18
CASSPGGRTLSGNTIYF
>TRBV10-3
CAISESTANRGDIQYF
>TRBV5-1
CASSSQLQGGFEGPYGYTF
>TRBV12-3/TRBV12-4
CASSPFTDTQYF
>TRBV5-6
CASSPLASGNEQFF
>TRBV12-5
CASGENMNTGELFF
>TRBV7-9
CASSPPTRRQGHSPLHF
>TRBV11-2
CASSFSGVVGELFF
>TRBV10-3
CAISESIPGADTQYF
>TRBV6-5
CATAYQGQGNSPLHF
>TRBV7-3
CASRRTGNTEAFF